This T cell receptor beta chain is from a study of blood T cells in healthy people across ages. Study findings and constraints: Both naive CD4+ cell counts and diversity were greater in long-lived donors than in aged donors. Observed TCR beta diversity showed a strong correlation with the percentage of naive T cells as measured by flow cytometry.

Isolation of PBMCs gave at least 7 million cells per sample. This CDR3 spans 13 amino acids. V trimming: 6 bases; J trimming: 10 bases; junction bases outside the gene matches: 12. Germline loops: CDR1 SQVTM, CDR2 ANQGSEA. Using a J-beta primer mix together with a sample-barcoded 5' primer, a second PCR was run for about 7 to 12 cycles. Tags on each cDNA molecule came from a template-switch adaptor with 12 random nucleotides. From the 5' RACE reads, TCRdb called clonotypes with MiXCR, one entry per CDR3 protein. The sample contains 1.5 million to 2 million distinct CDR3 sequences, around 50% of which appear only once. This clonotype was detected only a few times. The antigen is not known.

The origin of this receptor is a middle-aged woman in good health. The sample taken for sequencing was blood. The chain combines TRBV29-1 with TRBJ2-3; 8 positions agree with TRBD1. The CDR3 region has the DNA TGCAGCGTCCAACCCTCACAGGGGGAGGCGCAGTATTTT. Its protein is CSVQPSQGEAQYF.